This is a list of T cell receptor beta chains from one sample in a study of cytomegalovirus exposure and HLA in healthy donors. Method: immunoSEQ multiplex PCR; TCRdb's copy keeps in-frame clones and lacks some. The sample includes a few hundred thousand clones, approximately 88% of them seen just once. The sequenced material came from PBMCs. Every receptor here comes from a woman in her twenties or thirties in good health and CMV-seropositive. Both conserved end residues are part of each CDR3. The D gene is left open where the match is weak. The size of a clone is reported for some rows only, either as once, few or many, or as a class for expanded clones.

clone size: -
D gene: -
J gene: TRBJ2-1
V gene: TRBV6-5
CDR3 DNA: TGTGCCAGCAGTTACTCGACAGAGTACAATGAGCAGTTCTTC
CDR3 protein: CASSYSTEYNEQFF

clone size: -
D gene: -
J gene: TRBJ1-2
V gene: TRBV9
CDR3 DNA: TGTGCCAGCAGCGTTGGGGGTATGAGCGGCTACACCTTC
CDR3 protein: CASSVGGMSGYTF

clone size: -
D gene: TRBD1
J gene: TRBJ1-4
V gene: TRBV28
CDR3 DNA: TGTGCCAGCAGGTACAGGGGAGGGCGACCTAATGAAAAACTGTTTTTT
CDR3 protein: CASRYRGGRPNEKLFF

clone size: -
D gene: -
J gene: TRBJ2-5
V gene: TRBV20-1
CDR3 DNA: TGCAGTGGAGAGCACCAAGAGACCCAGTACTTC
CDR3 protein: CSGEHQETQYF

clone size: -
D gene: -
J gene: TRBJ1-2
V gene: TRBV5-4
CDR3 DNA: TGTGCCAGCAGCTCGGACGCCTATGGCTACACCTTC
CDR3 protein: CASSSDAYGYTF

clone size: -
D gene: TRBD1
J gene: TRBJ1-1
V gene: TRBV29-1
CDR3 DNA: TGCAGCGTTGTCAGGGGGGTCACTGAAGCTTTCTTT
CDR3 protein: CSVVRGVTEAFF

clone size: -
D gene: TRBD1
J gene: TRBJ1-1
V gene: TRBV5-6
CDR3 DNA: TGTGCCAGCCACAGACAGGGAGGCACTGAAGCTTTCTTT
CDR3 protein: CASHRQGGTEAFF

clone size: -
D gene: -
J gene: TRBJ2-1
V gene: TRBV4-3
CDR3 DNA: TGCGCCAGCAGCCAAGACTCCAGGGGTCAGAACAATGAGCAGTTCTTC
CDR3 protein: CASSQDSRGQNNEQFF

clone size: -
D gene: -
J gene: TRBJ1-4
V gene: TRBV4-1
CDR3 DNA: TGCGCCAGCAGCCAAGATGCTGGGGGCGTCGGGCGAAAACTGTTTTTT
CDR3 protein: CASSQDAGGVGRKLFF

clone size: once
D gene: TRBD1
J gene: TRBJ1-2
V gene: TRBV5-1
CDR3 DNA: TGCGCCAGCAGCGTCGACAGGGGGCAGACTAATGGCTACACCTTC
CDR3 protein: CASSVDRGQTNGYTF

clone size: -
D gene: -
J gene: TRBJ2-6
V gene: TRBV7-9
CDR3 DNA: TGTGCCAGCAGCCCTAGGGGGTACGGGGCCAACGTCCTGACTTTC
CDR3 protein: CASSPRGYGANVLTF

clone size: once
D gene: TRBD1
J gene: TRBJ1-2
V gene: TRBV4-1
CDR3 DNA: TGCGCCAGCAGCCAATCTCCGGGACAGTCCGGCTACACCTTC
CDR3 protein: CASSQSPGQSGYTF

clone size: -
D gene: -
J gene: TRBJ1-2
V gene: TRBV6-5
CDR3 DNA: TGTGCCAGCAGACTAGGACAGTCCTATGGCTACACCTTC
CDR3 protein: CASRLGQSYGYTF

clone size: few
D gene: -
J gene: TRBJ2-1
V gene: TRBV19
CDR3 DNA: TGTGCCAGTAGTCTAGCCCCCGCGGGAAGGGGGAGCAATGAGCAGTTCTTC
CDR3 protein: CASSLAPAGRGSNEQFF